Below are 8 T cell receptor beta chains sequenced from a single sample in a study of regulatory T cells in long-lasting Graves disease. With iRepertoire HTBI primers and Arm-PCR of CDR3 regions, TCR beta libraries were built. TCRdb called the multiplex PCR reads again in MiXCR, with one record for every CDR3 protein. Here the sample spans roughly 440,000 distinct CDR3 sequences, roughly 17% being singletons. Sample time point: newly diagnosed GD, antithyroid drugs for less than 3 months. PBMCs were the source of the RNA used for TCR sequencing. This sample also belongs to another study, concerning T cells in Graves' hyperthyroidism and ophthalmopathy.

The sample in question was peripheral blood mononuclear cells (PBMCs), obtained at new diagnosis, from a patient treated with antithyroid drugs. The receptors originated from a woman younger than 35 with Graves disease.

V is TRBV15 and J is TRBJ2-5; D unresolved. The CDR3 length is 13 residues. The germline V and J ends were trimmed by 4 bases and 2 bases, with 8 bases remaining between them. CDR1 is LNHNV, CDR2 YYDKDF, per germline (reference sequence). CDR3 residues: CATSNGFQETQYF. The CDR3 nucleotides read TGTGCCACCAGCAACGGGTTTCAAGAGACCCAGTACTTC.

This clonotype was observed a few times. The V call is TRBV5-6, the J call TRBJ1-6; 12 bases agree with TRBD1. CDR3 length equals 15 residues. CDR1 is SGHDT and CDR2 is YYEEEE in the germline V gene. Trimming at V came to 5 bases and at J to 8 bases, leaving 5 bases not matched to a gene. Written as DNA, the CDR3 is TGTGCCAGCAGTTGGGGACAGGGGGCGGATTCACCCCTCCACTTT. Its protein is CASSWGQGADSPLHF.

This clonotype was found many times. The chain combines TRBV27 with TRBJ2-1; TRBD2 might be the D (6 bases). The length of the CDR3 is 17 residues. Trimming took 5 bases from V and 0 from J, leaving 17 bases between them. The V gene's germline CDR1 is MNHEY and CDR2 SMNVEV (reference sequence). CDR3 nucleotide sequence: TGTGCCAGCAGTAATACGGCGGGGCTTAGCTCCTACAATGAGCAGTTCTTC. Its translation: CASSNTAGLSSYNEQFF.

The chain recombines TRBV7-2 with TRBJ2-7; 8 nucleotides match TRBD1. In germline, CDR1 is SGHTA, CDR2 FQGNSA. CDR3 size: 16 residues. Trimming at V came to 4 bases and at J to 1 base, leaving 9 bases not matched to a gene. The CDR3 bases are TGTGCCAGCAGCTCCCTTCCCGGACAGGGATCCTACGAGCAGTACTTC. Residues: CASSSLPGQGSYEQYF.

The DNA of the CDR3 is TGTGCCAGCAGCCCTCAGGGGGCTCTGGCCAAAAACATTCAGTACTTC. The encoded protein is CASSPQGALAKNIQYF. This chain uses TRBV28 with TRBJ2-4; 8 bases are shared with TRBD1. CDR3 size: 16 residues. J lost 1 base, V lost 6 bases, and 8 bases had no gene match. CDR1 MDHEN and CDR2 SYDVKM come from the germline V gene.

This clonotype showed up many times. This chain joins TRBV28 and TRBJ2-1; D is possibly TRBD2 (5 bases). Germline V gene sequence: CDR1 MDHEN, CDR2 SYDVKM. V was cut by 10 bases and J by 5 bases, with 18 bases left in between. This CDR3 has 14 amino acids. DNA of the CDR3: TGTGCCACTCTCCGGTACGGAGGACACAATGAGCAGTTCTTC. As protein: CATLRYGGHNEQFF.

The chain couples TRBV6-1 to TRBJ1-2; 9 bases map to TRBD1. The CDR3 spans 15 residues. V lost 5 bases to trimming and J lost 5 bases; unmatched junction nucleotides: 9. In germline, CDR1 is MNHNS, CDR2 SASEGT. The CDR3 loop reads CASSTSQGARYGYTF. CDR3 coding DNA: TGTGCCAGCAGTACTTCACAGGGGGCGCGGTATGGCTACACCTTC.

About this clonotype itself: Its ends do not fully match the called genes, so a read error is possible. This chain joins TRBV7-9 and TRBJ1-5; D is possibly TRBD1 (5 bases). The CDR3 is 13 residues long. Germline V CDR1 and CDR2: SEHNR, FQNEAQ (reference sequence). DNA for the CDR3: TGTGCCAGCAGCGATCGGGGCAATCAGTCCCAGCATTTT. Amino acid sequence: CASSDRGNQSQHF.